One and the same sample provided the 29 T cell receptor beta chains below, sequenced in a study of CD8+CD57+ T cells in acquired aplastic anemia (dated by TCRdb to 2017 to 2018). Sequencing was performed on an Illumina HiSeq 2000. TCR beta VDJ combination and CDR3 sequence profiling used genomic DNA as the template. TCRdb ran its own pipeline on the public reads, namely fastp trimming at Q25 and MiXCR clone calling, and kept in-frame beta chains. A single entry per CDR3 protein holds the most common genes and DNA from its merged rows. The table for this sample lists 300,000 or so distinct CDR3 sequences; roughly half of them were counted only once. The top ten constitute 6.5% to 10% of the sample. Sequencing was performed on sorted CD4+, CD8+, or CD8+CD57+ T cells (not recorded which) from PBMCs. Receptor source: a human donor with severe aplastic anemia or a healthy control (not recorded which).

This chain connects TRBV2 to TRBJ1-1; no reliable D call. CDR1 and CDR2 from the germline V gene are SNHLY and FYNNEI. V lost 4 bases, J lost 0 bases, and 9 bases lay in between. The CDR3 sequence is 14 residues long. In DNA, the CDR3 is TGTGCCAGCAGTGTTCAACAGCTGAACACTGAAGCTTTCTTT. Translated, it gives CASSVQQLNTEAFF.

The genes are TRBV7-3 and TRBJ2-1; 9 bases match TRBD2. After removal of 4 bases from V and 7 bases from J, the junction contained 8 bases not matched to a gene. The CDR3 sequence is 15 residues long. From germline, CDR1 is SGHTA and CDR2 FQGTGA. The CDR3: CASSSPAGGYNEQFF. CDR3 DNA sequence: TGTGCCAGCAGCTCCCCAGCGGGAGGATATAATGAGCAGTTCTTC. Supplemented by reference TRBV7-3 and TRBJ2-1, the full variable domain reads GAGVSQTPSNKVTEKGKYVELRCDPISGHTALYWYRQSLGQGPEFLIYFQGTGAADDSGLPNDRFFAVRPEGSVSTLKIQRTERGDSAVYLCASSSPAGGYNEQFFGPGTRLTVL.

V and J are TRBV2 and TRBJ2-5, with D maybe TRBD1 (8 bases). CDR3 length: 15 amino acids. The germline V gene encodes CDR1 SNHLY and CDR2 FYNNEI. V was clipped by 5 bases and J by 5 bases, with 18 bases between them. The CDR3 loop is CASSSLGQGGETQYF. The CDR3 coding sequence is TGTGCCAGCAGTAGCCTAGGACAGGGAGGGGAGACCCAGTACTTC.

This clonotype came up many times. The CDR3 bases are TGTGCCAGCAGCTTGACAGGGGTTAACTACAATGAGCAGTTCTTC. It is translated as CASSLTGVNYNEQFF. J is TRBJ2-1 and V is TRBV5-8, with 7 bases lining up with TRBD1. This CDR3 spans 15 amino acids. Germline trimming cut 1 base from V and 3 bases from J; bases unmatched to any gene: 4. Germline CDR1 is SGHTS and CDR2 is YDEGEE.

The gene calls are TRBV20-1 and TRBJ2-7, with a possible D match to TRBD2 (6 bases). This CDR3 is 12 amino acids long. With 2 bases removed from V and 7 bases from J, the gap between germline ends came to 12 bases. The germline V gene encodes CDR1 DFQATT and CDR2 SNEGSKA (reference sequence). CDR3 nucleotide sequence: TGCAGTGCTAGAAAAGTGGAGGGGGAGCAGTACTTC. Protein product: CSARKVEGEQYF.

This clonotype occurred once. Mismatch with germline at one junction end may stem from a read error. V gene TRBV10-2 combines with J gene TRBJ1-1, with 10 positions matching TRBD1. Germline V gives CDR1 WSHSY, CDR2 SAAADI. The CDR3 runs to 15 residues. The CDR3 DNA is TGTGCCAGCAAGGACAGGGGGTCGGTGAACACTGAAGCTTTCTTT. Its protein product is CASKDRGSVNTEAFF.

J is TRBJ2-5 and V is TRBV5-6; D tentatively fits TRBD1 or TRBD2 (7 bases each). The CDR3 has 13 amino acids. V shed 4 bases and J shed 9 bases, with 16 bases lying between them. Germline CDR1 is SGHDT and CDR2 is YYEEEE. The CDR3 loop reads CASSLGRGRPQYF. Written as DNA, the CDR3 is TGTGCCAGCAGCCTGGGGAGGGGGCGGCCCCAGTACTTC.

The rearrangement uses TRBV20-1 and TRBJ2-1; no clear D. Trimming removed 3 bases at V and 6 bases at J, with 6 bases between. In germline, CDR1 is DFQATT, CDR2 SNEGSKA (reference sequence). The CDR3 runs 11 residues. CDR3 residues: CSARAPNEQFF. The CDR3 nucleotides read TGCAGTGCTAGGGCCCCCAATGAGCAGTTCTTC.

The chain recombines TRBV5-5 with TRBJ2-7; D remains unclear. The CDR3 is made up of 15 amino acids. The germline CDR1 and CDR2 sequences are SGHKS and YYEKEE (reference sequence). With 0 bases removed from V and 3 bases from J, the gap between germline ends came to 13 bases. The CDR3 region has the DNA TGTGCCAGCAGCTTGGGACCCAACGAAGTCTACGAGCAGTACTTC. Protein sequence: CASSLGPNEVYEQYF. The full variable domain, in which reference TRBV5-5 and TRBJ2-7 provide the parts outside the CDR3, is DAGVTQSPTHLIKTRGQQVTLRCSPISGHKSVSWYQQVLGQGPQFIFQYYEKEERGRGNFPDRFSARQFPNYSSELNVNALLLGDSALYLCASSLGPNEVYEQYFGPGTRLTVT.

This clonotype occurred a few times. The CDR3 loop reads CASSPSDSNQPQHF. CDR3 nucleotide sequence: TGTGCCAGCTCCCCATCTGATAGCAATCAGCCCCAGCATTTT. The chain joins TRBV18 to TRBJ1-5, with D unclear. Germline V gene lookup returns CDR1 KGHSH and CDR2 LQKENI. CDR3 length: 14 residues. The V end lost 6 bases, the J end lost 0 bases, and 9 bases lay between the germline ends.

This clonotype was observed many times. The chain joins TRBV18 to TRBJ2-7, with D possibly matching TRBD1 (5 bases). There are 14 residues in the CDR3. The germline CDR1 and CDR2 sequences are KGHSH and LQKENI. V lost 3 bases to trimming and J lost 1 base, with 10 bases between them. CDR3 sequence reads: CASSPQQASYEQYF. CDR3 bases: TGTGCCAGCTCACCGCAACAGGCGTCCTACGAGCAGTACTTC.

CDR3 sequence (DNA): TGTGCCAGTAGTACCCTGGACAGGGGAACCTACAATGAGCAGTTCTTC. The encoded protein is CASSTLDRGTYNEQFF. The genes are TRBV19 and TRBJ2-1, with 9 bases identical to TRBD1. The CDR3 covers 16 residues. V was pared by 4 bases and J by 2 bases, with 6 bases of the junction left unmatched. Germline V gene data show CDR1 as LNHDA and CDR2 as SQIVND (reference sequence).

This clonotype was seen only once. The chain has TRBV7-2 and TRBJ1-3; TRBD1 matches at 7 bases. V was pared by 5 bases and J by 3 bases, with 16 bases of the junction left unmatched. CDR1 SGHTA and CDR2 FQGNSA come from the germline V gene. CDR3 length: 18 residues. The CDR3 region is CASSQQGGGRDGGNTIYF. CDR3 DNA: TGTGCCAGCAGCCAGCAGGGAGGGGGCAGGGATGGTGGAAACACCATATATTTT.

This clonotype showed up just a few times. V and J are TRBV20-1 and TRBJ2-7; weak D call: TRBD1 (6 bases). The CDR3 runs 14 residues. CDR1 is DFQATT, CDR2 SNEGSKA, per germline (reference sequence). Trimming removed 0 bases at V and 2 bases at J, with 11 bases between. CDR3 nucleotide sequence: TGCAGTGCTAGAGAGGGTCCAGGGGCCTACGAGCAGTACTTC. Translation gives CSAREGPGAYEQYF.

V is TRBV20-1 and J is TRBJ1-1; no firm D call. The CDR3 sequence is 10 residues long. V was trimmed by 2 bases and J by 6 bases, leaving 4 bases between them. Germline V gene data show CDR1 as DFQATT and CDR2 as SNEGSKA (reference sequence). CDR3 residues: CSARLPEAFF. The CDR3, as DNA: TGCAGTGCTAGACTCCCTGAAGCTTTCTTT.

This clonotype came up a few times. J is TRBJ2-2 and V is TRBV30; 8 bases align to TRBD1. The V gene's germline CDR1 is GTSNPN and CDR2 SVGIG (reference sequence). The V segment lost 3 bases and the J segment 6 bases; nucleotides outside the gene matches: 0. The CDR3 covers 12 residues. The CDR3 nucleotides are TGTGCCTGGAGACAGGGGGCCGGGGAGCTGTTTTTT. Translated, it gives CAWRQGAGELFF.

The rearrangement links TRBV20-1 to TRBJ2-5, with TRBD2 identical over 14 bases. In germline, CDR1 is DFQATT, CDR2 SNEGSKA (reference sequence). V lost 6 bases and J lost 4; bases outside the gene matches: 7. The CDR3 runs 15 residues. The CDR3 nucleotides are TGCAGTGCCGAGGGACTAGCGGGGGAAGGAGAGACCCAGTACTTC. It is translated as CSAEGLAGEGETQYF.

This chain joins TRBV7-8 and TRBJ2-3; TRBD1 is a possible D gene (5 bases). V dropped 4 bases and J dropped 9 bases, with 5 bases sitting between them. This CDR3 has 10 amino acids. Germline V gives CDR1 SGHVS, CDR2 FQNEAQ. The CDR3 loop reads CASSSGTQYF. CDR3 DNA sequence: TGTGCCAGCAGCTCAGGGACGCAGTATTTT. The whole variable domain, filled in from reference TRBV7-8 and TRBJ2-3, reads GAGVSQSPRYKVAKRGQDVALRCDPISGHVSLFWYQQALGQGPEFLTYFQNEAQLDKSGLPSDRFFAERPEGSVSTLKIQRTQQEDSAVYLCASSSGTQYFGPGTRLTVL.

The chain combines TRBV24-1 with TRBJ2-2, with D hard to call. Germline CDR1 KGHDR, CDR2 SFDVKD. V was clipped by 0 bases and J by 4 bases, with 11 bases between them. There are 16 residues in the CDR3. The CDR3 reads CATSDLGPLGTGELFF. In DNA, the CDR3 is TGTGCCACCAGTGATTTGGGACCCCTGGGCACCGGGGAGCTGTTTTTT.

This clonotype was recorded only once. The chain links TRBV7-2 to TRBJ2-5, with 7 bases identical to TRBD2. With 4 bases clipped from V and 8 bases from J, the junction kept 13 bases outside the gene matches. This CDR3 is 15 amino acids long. Germline CDR1 reads SGHTA; CDR2 reads FQGNSA. This chain's CDR3 is CASSSHGGSGDTQYF. In DNA, the CDR3 is TGTGCCAGCAGCTCCCATGGCGGGAGTGGAGATACCCAGTACTTC.

V usage is TRBV19 and J usage is TRBJ1-5; D is ambiguous. Germline loops: CDR1 LNHDA, CDR2 SQIVND (reference sequence). Trimming took off 1 base at V and 5 bases at J, with 6 bases between the two ends. CDR3 length: 13 residues. CDR3 amino acids: CASSIGGYQPQHF. For the CDR3, the DNA is TGTGCCAGTAGTATAGGGGGATATCAGCCCCAGCATTTT.

The table lists this clonotype with a few counts. The chain couples TRBV7-3 to TRBJ2-7, with 10 bases that match TRBD1. V was pared by 4 bases and J by 5 bases, with 2 bases of the junction left unmatched. The CDR3 covers 13 residues. The V gene's germline CDR1 is SGHTA and CDR2 FQGTGA. The DNA of the CDR3 is TGTGCCAGCAGCTCAGGACAGGGGGACGAGCAGTACTTC. Its translation is CASSSGQGDEQYF.

The gene calls are TRBV6-1 and TRBJ1-1; TRBD1 might be the D (5 bases). Trimming removed 4 bases from V and 0 bases from J, with 21 bases in between. This CDR3 region has 18 residues. Germline CDR1 reads MNHNS; CDR2 reads SASEGT. The CDR3 here is CASSAPRGEGPMNTEAFF. CDR3 bases: TGTGCCAGCAGTGCTCCCCGGGGGGAGGGACCAATGAACACTGAAGCTTTCTTT.

For this clonotype: The junction shows a germline mismatch at one end, possibly a read error. The chain has TRBV7-7 and TRBJ2-5; 11 nucleotides agree with TRBD1. The CDR3 is made up of 18 amino acids. Germline lookup yields CDR1 SSHAT and CDR2 FNYEAQ (reference sequence). CDR3 loop: CASSLGQGDFVGEETQYF. In nucleotides, the CDR3 is TGTGCTAGCAGCTTGGGACAGGGGGATTTTGTTGGCGAGGAGACCCAGTACTTC. The whole variable domain, remainder taken from reference TRBV7-7 and TRBJ2-5, is GAGVSQSPRYKVTKRGQDVTLRCDPISSHATLYWYQQALGQGPEFLTYFNYEAQPDKSGLPSDRFSAERPEGSISTLTIQRTEQRDSAMYRCASSLGQGDFVGEETQYFGPGTRLLVL.

This chain uses TRBV12-3 or TRBV12-4 with TRBJ1-1, with D maybe TRBD1 (6 bases). V gave up 8 bases and J gave up 0 bases, with 16 bases separating them. The CDR3 contains 15 residues. The CDR3 spells CASPGQISMNTEAFF. The CDR3 DNA follows: TGTGCCAGCCCAGGACAGATTAGTATGAACACTGAAGCTTTCTTT.

About this clonotype: At one end the junction does not follow the germline gene, possibly because of a read error. This chain joins TRBV20-1 and TRBJ2-7, with TRBD2 as a possible D gene (7 bases). Germline CDR1 DFQATT, CDR2 SNEGSKA (reference sequence). The CDR3 covers 12 residues. The CDR3 loop reads CSGGGGNSEQYF. CDR3 nucleotides: TGCAGCGGAGGGGGGGGCAACAGCGAGCAGTATTTC.

This sequence joins TRBV20-1 and TRBJ2-7; D remains ambiguous. Germline loops: CDR1 DFQATT, CDR2 SNEGSKA (reference sequence). CDR3 size: 14 residues. V was shortened by 6 bases and J by 6 bases, with 21 bases between the two germline ends. In nucleotides, the CDR3 is TGCAGTGCCTGGAGTGTAGAGTGGGTTACCGAGCAGTACTTC. Amino acids: CSAWSVEWVTEQYF.

The chain joins TRBV5-1 to TRBJ2-3, with a possible D match to TRBD2 (6 bases). V was cut by 5 bases and J by 4 bases, with 17 bases left in between. This CDR3 spans 15 amino acids. Germline V gene data show CDR1 as SGHRS and CDR2 as YFSETQ. The CDR3 reads CASRSRGSGADTQYF. The CDR3 DNA is TGCGCCAGCAGGAGTAGGGGATCGGGAGCAGATACGCAGTATTTT.

The V call is TRBV20-1, the J call TRBJ1-3, with unresolved D. V was pared by 3 bases and J by 4 bases, with 4 bases between. The germline V gene encodes CDR1 DFQATT and CDR2 SNEGSKA (reference sequence). The CDR3 is 11 residues long. The CDR3 DNA sequence: TGCAGTGCTAGGGAGGGAAACACCATATATTTT. This codes for CSAREGNTIYF.